The 13 T cell receptor beta chains reported below all come from one sample, sequenced in a study of beta chain features in type 1 diabetes. The study's findings and limits: Shortening that was moderate but significant affected the TCRB CDR3s of Type 1 diabetes patients in all four CD4+ subsets.

Their antigen targets remain unknown. Expressed TCRB transcripts got sequenced, as all isolated RNA was reverse transcribed. This table comes from immunoSEQ multiplex PCR, and its TCRdb copy is limited to in-frame clones, with some not included. The sample includes hundreds of thousands of clones, approximately 9.7% of them seen just once. Sequenced: central memory CD4+ T cells from blood. Receptor source: a man under 40 with type 1 diabetes.

This clone was seen a handful of times. The genes are TRBV7-2 and TRBJ1-1; 10 positions match TRBD1. CDR1 SGHTA and CDR2 FQGNSA come from the germline V gene. V was clipped by 4 bases and J by 12 bases; unmatched bases: 8. The CDR3 has 13 residues. The CDR3 protein is CASSYNTGQGPFF. The CDR3 bases are TGTGCCAGCAGCTACAACACGGGACAGGGGCCTTTCTTT.

This rearrangement joins TRBV5-1 to TRBJ2-7; 9 positions agree with TRBD1. The CDR3 has 16 residues. Trimming at V came to 0 bases and at J to 3 bases, leaving 7 bases not matched to a gene. Germline assignment: CDR1 SGHRS and CDR2 YFSETQ. This CDR3 reads CASSLDGTGLFYEQYF. The CDR3 nucleotides read TGCGCCAGCAGCTTGGATGGGACAGGGCTATTCTACGAGCAGTACTTC.

V and J are TRBV15 and TRBJ2-7; D gene ambiguous. The V end lost 3 bases, the J end lost 2 bases, and 11 bases lay between the germline ends. The CDR3 covers 14 residues. The germline gives CDR1 LNHNV, CDR2 YYDKDF (reference sequence). CDR3 protein: CATSRAQPAYEQYF. In DNA form, the CDR3 reads TGTGCCACCAGCAGGGCCCAGCCGGCCTACGAGCAGTACTTC.

This clone was counted a few times. The chain links TRBV11-2 to TRBJ2-7; D is unclear. V gave up 5 bases and J gave up 3 bases, with 17 bases separating them. The CDR3 length is 15 residues. CDR1 is SGHAT and CDR2 is FQNNGV in the germline V gene. This CDR3 is CASSATGGRDYEQYF. The CDR3 nucleotides read TGTGCCAGCAGCGCCACGGGTGGCAGAGACTACGAGCAGTACTTC.

The CDR3 reads CASSLDRSSYEQYF. CDR3 nucleotides: TGCGCCAGCAGCTTGGACAGGTCCTCCTACGAGCAGTACTTC. This chain links TRBV5-1 with TRBJ2-7; D perhaps matches TRBD1 (5 bases). The CDR3 spans 14 residues. The germline CDR1 and CDR2 sequences are SGHRS and YFSETQ. V lost 0 bases, J lost 0 bases, and 7 bases lay in between.

The table lists this clone with a few counts. The rearrangement links TRBV7-2 to TRBJ2-3, with 10 bases aligning to TRBD1. Germline V gene lookup returns CDR1 SGHTA and CDR2 FQGNSA. The ends lost 5 bases at V and 1 base at J; junction bases unmatched: 9. The CDR3 has 17 residues. Here the CDR3 reads CASSLRLGTGGTDTQYF. The CDR3 DNA reads as TGTGCCAGCAGCCTTAGACTCGGGACAGGGGGCACAGATACGCAGTATTTT. The complete variable domain, with remaining parts taken from reference TRBV7-2 and TRBJ2-3, reads GAGVSQSPSNKVTEKGKDVELRCDPISGHTALYWYRQSLGQGLEFLIYFQGNSAPDKSGLPSDRFSAERTGGSVSTLTIQRTQQEDSAVYLCASSLRLGTGGTDTQYFGPGTRLTVL.

The chain is built from TRBV4-3 and TRBJ1-2, with 9 bases identical to TRBD1. Germline trimming cut 0 bases from V and 8 bases from J; bases unmatched to any gene: 4. This CDR3 is 14 amino acids long. CDR1 and CDR2 (germline): LGHNA, YSLEER. DNA for the CDR3: TGCGCCAGCAGCCAAGAAGACAGGGGGGGAGGCTACACCTTC. It encodes CASSQEDRGGGYTF.

This clone came up a few times. The rearrangement links TRBV2 to TRBJ2-1; TRBD2 matches at 8 bases. The CDR3 loop spans 14 amino acids. CDR1 SNHLY and CDR2 FYNNEI come from the germline V gene. After removal of 3 bases from V and 9 bases from J, the junction contained 7 bases not matched to a gene. CDR3 residues: CASSDQAGAGEQFF. The CDR3 DNA sequence: TGTGCCAGCAGTGACCAAGCGGGGGCGGGTGAGCAGTTCTTC.

The V call is TRBV28, the J call TRBJ1-2; perhaps TRBD1 as D (5 bases). V gave up 7 bases and J gave up 2 bases, with 17 bases separating them. This CDR3 has 15 amino acids. The germline gives CDR1 MDHEN, CDR2 SYDVKM. The CDR3 spells CASTPPGLINYGYTF. The CDR3 DNA reads as TGTGCCAGCACCCCTCCGGGACTCATAAACTATGGCTACACCTTC.

This sequence joins TRBV5-4 and TRBJ1-2; possibly TRBD1 for D (5 bases). CDR3 size: 14 residues. Germline lookup yields CDR1 SGHNT and CDR2 YYREEE (reference sequence). V dropped 0 bases and J dropped 4 bases, with 10 bases sitting between them. CDR3 sequence: CASSLDSDSYGYTF. CDR3 DNA sequence: TGTGCCAGCAGCTTGGATTCAGACAGCTATGGCTACACCTTC.

This clone was picked up a small number of times. The J gene is TRBJ2-2, the V gene TRBV5-4, with 13 bases fitting TRBD2. V lost 4 bases to trimming and J lost 1 base; unmatched junction nucleotides: 7. Germline CDR1 is SGHNT and CDR2 is YYREEE (reference sequence). CDR3 length: 18 amino acids. For the CDR3, the DNA is TGTGCCAGCAGCGTACCGGGACTAGCGGGGCTGAACACCGGGGAGCTGTTTTTT. This codes for CASSVPGLAGLNTGELFF.

This clone came up a few times. This chain connects TRBV7-2 to TRBJ1-1; maybe TRBD1 (6 bases). Germline V gives CDR1 SGHTA, CDR2 FQGNSA. V was clipped by 3 bases and J by 1 base, with 9 bases between them. CDR3 length: 14 amino acids. CDR3 DNA: TGTGCCAGCAGCTTCATGGACAGGAACACTGAAGCTTTCTTT. It is translated as CASSFMDRNTEAFF.

The J gene is TRBJ2-5, the V gene TRBV7-2; 7 bases are a match to TRBD2. Germline CDR1 and CDR2: SGHTA and FQGNSA. There are 14 residues in the CDR3. The V gene end was trimmed by 4 bases and the J gene end by 5 bases; junction bases not matched to a gene: 7. The CDR3: CASSSVVGGETQYF. The CDR3 DNA reads TGTGCCAGCAGCTCAGTTGTGGGAGGGGAGACCCAGTACTTC. The full variable domain, its missing parts supplied by reference TRBV7-2 and TRBJ2-5, is GAGVSQSPSNKVTEKGKDVELRCDPISGHTALYWYRQSLGQGLEFLIYFQGNSAPDKSGLPSDRFSAERTGGSVSTLTIQRTQQEDSAVYLCASSSVVGGETQYFGPGTRLLVL.